This T cell receptor (beta chain) was profiled in a study of response to subunit inactivated influenza vaccine. Whole-study findings and limits: That few new T cells are recruited by each seasonal influenza vaccination was the authors' suggestion.

One entry per CDR3 protein, called by TCRdb with MiXCR from the RT-PCR reads. Here the sample spans 800,000 to 1,000,000 distinct CDR3 sequences, over 20% being singletons. In its sample, this clonotype was seen a few times. What it binds is not known. The sequence was obtained from a man aged 50-60 years who received an inactivated influenza vaccine. This specimen consisted of PBMCs from blood, obtained 5 days after vaccination.

The CDR3 protein is CASSQATSGGVIPNEQFF. As DNA, the CDR3 is TGTGCCAGCAGCCAAGCTACTAGCGGGGGTGTTATCCCCAATGAGCAGTTCTTC. This chain uses TRBV4-2 with TRBJ2-1; the match to TRBD2 covers 11 bases. The CDR3 spans 18 residues. With 1 base clipped from V and 6 bases from J, the junction kept 11 bases outside the gene matches. Germline CDR1 LGHNA, CDR2 YNFKEQ.